This is a list of T cell receptor beta chains from one sample in a study of T cells in localized non-small cell lung cancer. Profiling relied on immunoSEQ multiplex PCR, and the TCRdb table lists in-frame clones only, not all of them. The sample holds roughly 1,600 clones; 27% are singletons and the top ten take around 11%. Material: lung tumor tissue, obtained before any cancer treatment. These receptor sequences come from a female donor at least 60 years old with stage II lung adenocarcinoma. The CDR3 runs from the conserved cysteine through the conserved F or W. A D gene is named only where the DNA matches it firmly. Clone sizes are given selectively: once, few, many, or a class where the clone is expanded.

v_call	clone_size	d_call	j_call	cdr3_nt	cdr3_aa
TRBV11-3	medium-sized	NA	TRBJ2-3	TGTGCCAGCAGCTTACTGGCCACTAGCACAGATACGCAGTATTTT	CASSLLATSTDTQYF
TRBV6-7	few	TRBD2	TRBJ2-3	TGTGCCAGCAGTGCATCTAGCGGGGGGGCAGATACGCAGTATTTT	CASSASSGGADTQYF
TRBV14	few	NA	TRBJ1-3	TGTGCCAGCAGCCAAGTCGCAGGGTATAGGGGAAACACCATATATTTT	CASSQVAGYRGNTIYF
TRBV15	NA	NA	TRBJ2-1	TGTGCCACCAGCAGAGTCCGGGGGTCCGGGGACCCGAGAAATGAGCAGTTCTTC	CATSRVRGSGDPRNEQFF
TRBV30	few	NA	TRBJ1-1	TGTGCCTGGAGTGTAGATGGGGGATGGACTGAAGCTTTCTTT	CAWSVDGGWTEAFF
TRBV19	NA	TRBD2	TRBJ2-5	TGTGCCAGTAGTATGCCTAGCGGAGCCCCGGGGGAGACCCAGTACTTC	CASSMPSGAPGETQYF
TRBV28	few	NA	TRBJ1-1	TGTGCCAGCATTAGAGACTGGAACACTGAAGCTTTCTTT	CASIRDWNTEAFF
TRBV11-3	few	NA	TRBJ1-2	TGTGCCAGCAGCTTGCCCACAGGTCAACCCTATGGCTACACCTTC	CASSLPTGQPYGYTF
TRBV18	few	NA	TRBJ1-4	TGTGCCAGCTCACCACCGAGGATTGGGGCGGGGGAAAAACTGTTTTTT	CASSPPRIGAGEKLFF
TRBV6-8	medium-sized	NA	TRBJ2-6	TGTGCCGCCTGGGAGAGGACCAACGTCCTGACTTTC	CAAWERTNVLTF
TRBV19	few	TRBD1	TRBJ2-2	TGTGCCAGTAGGGGGACAGCCGCGAACACCGGGGAGCTGTTTTTT	CASRGTAANTGELFF
TRBV28	NA	TRBD2	TRBJ2-1	TGTGCCAGCACCCCTCCGGGAGGGGGCTCCTACAATGAGCAGTTCTTC	CASTPPGGGSYNEQFF
TRBV2	NA	TRBD1	TRBJ1-2	TGTGCCAGCAGTGTGACAGGGGGCGACTATGGCTACACCTTC	CASSVTGGDYGYTF
TRBV11-3	NA	TRBD1	TRBJ2-6	TGTGCCAGCGGAGTCACAGGGGCTGGGGCCAACGTCCTGACTTTC	CASGVTGAGANVLTF
TRBV28	few	NA	TRBJ1-4	TGTGCCAGCAGCCCCGGGGTTCTTAATGAAAAACTGTTTTTT	CASSPGVLNEKLFF
TRBV5-1	NA	NA	TRBJ2-5	TGCGCCAGCAGTGATGGGAGTGGAGAAGAGACCCAGTACTTC	CASSDGSGEETQYF
TRBV2	few	TRBD1	TRBJ2-1	TGTGCCAGCAGTGAAGAGGTAGGGGGCGCGATGGATGAGCAGTTCTTC	CASSEEVGGAMDEQFF
TRBV11-3	NA	TRBD1	TRBJ2-7	TGTGCCAGCAGCCCGGACACCGGGACAGGGGGGGACGAGCAGTACTTC	CASSPDTGTGGDEQYF
TRBV5-1	NA	TRBD1	TRBJ1-3	TGCGCCAGCAGCTTGGGACAGGGGGGAAACACCATATATTTT	CASSLGQGGNTIYF
TRBV19	NA	NA	TRBJ1-2	TGTGCCAGTAGTATTCGACAGGCGGGCTACACCTTC	CASSIRQAGYTF
TRBV5-1	NA	NA	TRBJ1-4	TGCGCCAGCAAAGAGGGACCGAGGGGTGAAAAACTGTTTTTT	CASKEGPRGEKLFF
TRBV25-1	few	TRBD1	TRBJ1-2	TGTGCCAGCAGGGACAGGGCGCACCAAAACTATGGCTACACCTTC	CASRDRAHQNYGYTF
TRBV7-5	few	NA	TRBJ2-1	TGTGCCAGCGGGACTAGCGGGAACAGGGATGAGCAGTTCTTC	CASGTSGNRDEQFF
TRBV15	NA	NA	TRBJ2-3	TGTGCCACCAGCAGAAAAACACTTTTCGGTGCTAGCACAGATACGCAGTATTTT	CATSRKTLFGASTDTQYF
TRBV18	NA	NA	TRBJ1-2	TGTGCCAGCTCACCCTTCGACGGCCGAACGGGCTACACCTTC	CASSPFDGRTGYTF
TRBV28	NA	TRBD2	TRBJ2-1	TGTGCCAGCAGTTTAACTAGCGGGAGCTTCTACAATGAGCAGTTCTTC	CASSLTSGSFYNEQFF
TRBV28	NA	TRBD1	TRBJ2-2	TGTGCCAGCACTAGACAGGGTGCCACCACCGGGGAGCTGTTTTTT	CASTRQGATTGELFF
TRBV11-3	medium-sized	NA	TRBJ2-7	TGTGCCAGCAGCCGTACAGTGGTCTCTACCTACGAGCAGTACTTC	CASSRTVVSTYEQYF
TRBV28	medium-sized	NA	TRBJ1-2	TGTGCCAGCGGGGGGGCGGGGGGCGGCTATGGCTACACCTTC	CASGGAGGGYGYTF
TRBV14	few	NA	TRBJ2-2	TGTGCCAGCAGCCCTCTCCGGGTTACGAACACCGGGGAGCTGTTTTTT	CASSPLRVTNTGELFF
TRBV11-3	medium-sized	NA	TRBJ1-1	TGTGCCAGCAGCCGAGAGGGTGGGAGCACTGAAGCTTTCTTT	CASSREGGSTEAFF
TRBV9	NA	TRBD2	TRBJ2-1	TGTGCCAGCACCCCGCCGGGACTAGCAGCCTACAATGAGCAGTTCTTC	CASTPPGLAAYNEQFF
TRBV6-8	NA	TRBD1	TRBJ2-2	TGTGCCAGCAGTTACCTGGGACAGGGGGTAGACACCGGGGAGCTGTTTTTT	CASSYLGQGVDTGELFF
TRBV28	NA	NA	TRBJ1-5	TGTGCCAGCACCCCGGGGGTGACCAATCAGCCCCAGCATTTT	CASTPGVTNQPQHF
TRBV6-8	NA	NA	TRBJ2-3	TGTGCCAGCAGTTCCGGACTATCCATCGGCACAGATACGCAGTATTTT	CASSSGLSIGTDTQYF
TRBV6-8	large	NA	TRBJ2-3	TGTGCCAGCAGTTATGGATATATTGGGGATACGCAGTATTTT	CASSYGYIGDTQYF
TRBV6-8	NA	TRBD1	TRBJ2-3	TGTGCCAGCAGAAGACAGGGGGCCGCAGATACGCAGTATTTT	CASRRQGAADTQYF
TRBV19	NA	NA	TRBJ2-6	TGTGCCACCCGGGACAACCCCTCTGGGGCCAACGTCCTGACTTTC	CATRDNPSGANVLTF